This is a list of T cell receptor beta chains from one sample in a study of shared clonotypes between healthy human individuals. Clones were read by immunoSEQ multiplex PCR, and TCRdb kept only the in-frame ones, dropping some. The profile shows some 470,000 clones, around 80% of them singletons. Sequenced: PBMCs. The source of these receptors is a woman aged 40-49 years in good health. Some clones in this sample may be carry-over from other donors' samples. Each CDR3 is given with its conserved first and last residue. The order of the fields is CDR3 length, D gene, J gene, V gene, clone size, CDR3 DNA, CDR3 protein. The D gene is left open where the match is weak. Clone size appears in some rows only: once, few, many, or a class for an expanded clone.

cdr3_length: 13; d_call: TRBD2; j_call: TRBJ2-1; v_call: TRBV6-6; clone_size: .; cdr3_nt: TGTGCCAGCACCGATCGGACTAGCGGCGAGCAGTTCTTC; cdr3_aa: CASTDRTSGEQFF
cdr3_length: 15; d_call: .; j_call: TRBJ2-5; v_call: TRBV10-3; clone_size: once; cdr3_nt: TGTGCCATCAGTGTCGTGGGAGACCCCCAAGAGACCCAGTACTTC; cdr3_aa: CAISVVGDPQETQYF
cdr3_length: 13; d_call: .; j_call: TRBJ1-5; v_call: TRBV6-6; clone_size: .; cdr3_nt: TGTGCCAGCAGTTACGGTGGATATCAGCCCCAGCATTTT; cdr3_aa: CASSYGGYQPQHF
cdr3_length: 14; d_call: TRBD1; j_call: TRBJ1-5; v_call: TRBV19; clone_size: .; cdr3_nt: TGTGCCAGTAGTACACAGGGGAGCAATCAGCCCCAGCATTTT; cdr3_aa: CASSTQGSNQPQHF
cdr3_length: 16; d_call: TRBD1; j_call: TRBJ1-4; v_call: TRBV27; clone_size: few; cdr3_nt: TGTGCCAGCAGTTTGTATCGGGACAGATCTAATGAAAAACTGTTTTTT; cdr3_aa: CASSLYRDRSNEKLFF
cdr3_length: 17; d_call: .; j_call: TRBJ2-6; v_call: TRBV19; clone_size: .; cdr3_nt: TGTGCCAGTAGTTCCGCGGGCCCAACTTCTGGGGCCAACGTCCTGACTTTC; cdr3_aa: CASSSAGPTSGANVLTF
cdr3_length: 15; d_call: TRBD2; j_call: TRBJ2-7; v_call: TRBV7-3; clone_size: .; cdr3_nt: TGTGCCAGCAGCTTAGGGAGGGGAATCCCCTACGAGCAGTACTTC; cdr3_aa: CASSLGRGIPYEQYF
cdr3_length: 17; d_call: .; j_call: TRBJ2-1; v_call: TRBV12-2; clone_size: .; cdr3_nt: TGTGCAAGTCGCTTAACTAGCGGGAGTGATTTTTACAATGAGCAGTTCTTC; cdr3_aa: CASRLTSGSDFYNEQFF
cdr3_length: 11; d_call: .; j_call: TRBJ2-1; v_call: TRBV29-1; clone_size: .; cdr3_nt: TGCAGCGGGGGCGGGTTGGATGAGCAGTTCTTC; cdr3_aa: CSGGGLDEQFF
cdr3_length: 14; d_call: .; j_call: TRBJ2-7; v_call: TRBV4-3; clone_size: many; cdr3_nt: TGCGCCAGCAGCCAAAAACAGGGAGGAGGGGAGCAGTACTTC; cdr3_aa: CASSQKQGGGEQYF
cdr3_length: 13; d_call: .; j_call: TRBJ2-7; v_call: TRBV15; clone_size: .; cdr3_nt: TGTGCCACCAGCAGAGATTTAGGGGGCGAGCAGTACTTC; cdr3_aa: CATSRDLGGEQYF
cdr3_length: 14; d_call: .; j_call: TRBJ2-2; v_call: TRBV7-7; clone_size: .; cdr3_nt: TGTGCTAGCAGCCCCAGGGGAGGAGCCGGGGAGCTGTTTTTT; cdr3_aa: CASSPRGGAGELFF
cdr3_length: 17; d_call: TRBD2; j_call: TRBJ2-7; v_call: TRBV5-1; clone_size: .; cdr3_nt: TGCGCCAGCAGGAAAACCGGGACTAGCGGGAGTGCTGGGAAGCAGTACTTC; cdr3_aa: CASRKTGTSGSAGKQYF
cdr3_length: 13; d_call: .; j_call: TRBJ2-7; v_call: TRBV28; clone_size: .; cdr3_nt: TGTGCCAGCAGACCACCCTCGGTGACCGAGCAGTACTTC; cdr3_aa: CASRPPSVTEQYF
cdr3_length: 13; d_call: .; j_call: TRBJ2-3; v_call: TRBV9; clone_size: .; cdr3_nt: TGTGCCAGCAGCGCAACGGATGGCGATACGCAGTATTTT; cdr3_aa: CASSATDGDTQYF
cdr3_length: 18; d_call: TRBD2; j_call: TRBJ2-7; v_call: TRBV11-2; clone_size: .; cdr3_nt: TGTGCCAGCAGCTTAGGAAACTATCGCGCGGGAGGGCCCTACGAGCAGTACTTC; cdr3_aa: CASSLGNYRAGGPYEQYF